This is a list of T cell receptor beta chains from one sample in a study of technical replicates of blood from several donors. Generated by immunoSEQ multiplex PCR, the TCRdb table keeps only in-frame clones and is missing some. The sample lists tens of thousands of clones; around 93% were seen once. The sequenced sample consisted of PBMCs. These TCRs come from a human donor in good health. Some clones in this sample may be carry-over from other donors' samples. The CDR3 runs from the conserved cysteine through the conserved F or W.

>TRBV4-1|TRBJ1-1
CASSQDTGSDTEAFF
>TRBV2|TRBJ1-1
CASRDTGGASTEAFF
>TRBV2|TRBJ1-1
CASSEARGAGAAFF
>TRBV6-5|TRBJ2-7
CASSNGYYEQYF
>TRBV7-9|TRBJ2-7
CASSSTPGLALGSYEQYF
>TRBV5-1|TRBJ2-2
CASSFRWIAGEANTGELFF
>TRBV4-1|TRBJ1-1
CASSQISAGTGWTEAFF
>TRBV6-1|TRBJ1-2
CASSEGVYGYTF
>TRBV5-5|TRBJ2-4
CASRRGFQNIQYF
>TRBV7-9|TRBJ1-1
CASSTTGEAFF
>TRBV10-3|TRBJ1-2
CAITPDRGGYTF
>TRBV18|TRBJ1-3
CASSPPRGQVGGNTIYF
>TRBV6-4|TRBJ1-2
CAYTGRGYTF
>TRBV19|TRBJ1-2
CASSIVEQGGYTF
>TRBV27|TRBJ2-1
CASGLAEYNEQFF
>TRBV19|TRBJ1-5
CASSIGTGSQPQHF
>TRBV7-9|TRBJ2-5
CATRAVQETQYF
>TRBV28|TRBJ2-7
CASANWRGGEQYF
>TRBV6-1|TRBJ2-7
CASSEIDSRSYEQYF
>TRBV11-2|TRBJ2-7
CASSLEAGLLREQYF
>TRBV9|TRBJ2-1
CASSAWTSGSIYEQFF
>TRBV30|TRBJ2-1
CAWRTWGDNEQFF
>TRBV18|TRBJ1-1
CASSPLAMNTEAFF
>TRBV7-2|TRBJ2-7
CASSPGTRGADEQYF
>TRBV7-9|TRBJ2-1
CASSLIADDNEQFF
>TRBV5-8|TRBJ2-7
CASSLAGTYYEQYF
>TRBV19|TRBJ1-5
CASSTNGRLGADQPQHF
>TRBV19|TRBJ2-2
CASSMVGGIVGELFF
>TRBV5-1|TRBJ2-2
CASSERGGTTGELFF
>TRBV6-5|TRBJ2-2
CASSPGTGDGELFF
>TRBV7-9|TRBJ2-3
CASSRIAGDLTDTQYF
>TRBV18|TRBJ1-1
CASSLTANTEAFF
>TRBV19|TRBJ2-7
CASTPRGRYEQYF
>TRBV11-2|TRBJ1-1
CASSPGQYKRSTEAFF
>TRBV4-2|TRBJ2-1
CASTLSQPGGSEQFF
>TRBV7-7|TRBJ2-5
CASSLNLQETQYF
>TRBV28|TRBJ2-5
CASSSATSGGVRETQYF
>TRBV5-1|TRBJ2-7
CASSLDGSYEQYF
>TRBV7-6|TRBJ1-2
CASSLSSTGTGYGYTF
>TRBV18|TRBJ2-3
CASSPGLAGGTSTDTQYF
>TRBV10-3|TRBJ1-1
CAISPGMMNTEAFF
>TRBV12-5|TRBJ1-1
CASGRRAGSLPTEAFF
>TRBV7-8|TRBJ2-4
CASSLYGEGGNIQYF
>TRBV7-2|TRBJ2-7
CASSSPGGAHEQYF
>TRBV30|TRBJ1-2
CACRSHGYTF
>TRBV7-8|TRBJ1-2
CASSLGREDTLYTF
>TRBV27|TRBJ1-6
CASSPLLENNSPLHF
>TRBV7-2|TRBJ2-7
CASSLAAATTSYEQYF
>TRBV5-6|TRBJ2-1
CASSSGPPNSYNEQFF
>TRBV2|TRBJ2-2
CASSWLAETGELFF
>TRBV19|TRBJ1-2
CASRKTGSAGYTF
>TRBV7-3|TRBJ2-1
CASSLTGTGYGQEQFF
>TRBV7-3|TRBJ1-2
CASSPGQGLGYTF
>TRBV5-4|TRBJ2-7
CASSSRYEQYF
>TRBV27|TRBJ2-3
CASRPWAGAGTDTQYF
>TRBV9|TRBJ2-3
CASSATTGKDTQYF
>TRBV5-5|TRBJ1-1
CASSLEVGGYTEAFF
>TRBV7-2|TRBJ2-7
CASSSRGPYEQYF